The 10 T cell receptor beta chains listed next were all sequenced from one sample in a study of Graves' ophthalmopathy and Graves' hyperthyroidism. Beta-chain TCR CDR3 regions were amplified from RNA transcripts. RT-PCR with HTBI primers came first, then second-round multiplex PCR. TCRdb recomputed calls from the multiplex PCR reads with MiXCR, one row per CDR3 protein. The sample includes more than 550,000 distinct CDR3 sequences, about 40% of them seen just once. Specimen: peripheral blood. Source of these receptors: an adult man with Graves' ophthalmopathy.

The V call is TRBV6-6, the J call TRBJ2-2, with TRBD2 matching 7 bases. The junction had 7 bases not matched to a gene; V was cut back by 3 bases and J by 3 bases. Germline V gene sequence: CDR1 MNHNY, CDR2 SVGAGI (reference sequence). This CDR3 is built from 16 residues. The CDR3 loop is CASSYGAGVHTGELFF. CDR3 sequence (DNA): TGTGCCAGCAGTTATGGGGCGGGGGTTCACACCGGGGAGCTGTTTTTT.

The chain joins TRBV15 to TRBJ1-6, with 7 bases that match TRBD1. The CDR3 runs to 15 residues. From germline, CDR1 is LNHNV and CDR2 YYDKDF (reference sequence). The junction had 4 bases not matched to a gene; V was cut back by 5 bases and J by 3 bases. The chain's CDR3 is CATSRTGDYNSPLHF. The CDR3 bases are TGTGCCACCAGCCGAACAGGGGACTATAATTCACCCCTCCACTTT.

About this clonotype itself: Likely a read error: the CDR3 ends without its conserved phenylalanine or tryptophan. V gene TRBV7-2 combines with J gene TRBJ1-1; D may be TRBD1 (5 bases). V lost 5 bases to trimming and J lost 2 bases, with 21 bases between them. There are 17 residues in the CDR3. In germline, CDR1 is SGHTA, CDR2 FQGNSA. The CDR3 region has the DNA TGTGCCAGCAGCCAAATTGGAGTGCGGGGCCCAAACACTGAAGCTTTCCTT. It encodes CASSQIGVRGPNTEAFL.

This sequence joins TRBV29-1 and TRBJ2-5; 11 bases match TRBD2. The V segment lost 6 bases and the J segment 2 bases; nucleotides outside the gene matches: 8. From germline, CDR1 is SQVTM and CDR2 ANQGSEA. The CDR3 is made up of 15 amino acids. CDR3 in DNA: TGCAGCGTGCCTAGCGGGGGGTCCTTACAAGAGACCCAGTACTTC. It is translated as CSVPSGGSLQETQYF.

The rearrangement uses TRBV25-1 and TRBJ2-2, with D perhaps TRBD1 or TRBD2 (5 bases each). Trimming shortened V by 1 base and J by 3 bases, and 12 bases separated the two germline ends. There are 16 residues in the CDR3. From germline, CDR1 is MGHDK and CDR2 SYGVNS. The CDR3, as DNA: TGTGCCAGCAGTGAATCCGGGACCACTGACACCGGGGAGCTGTTTTTT. Translating it yields CASSESGTTDTGELFF.

The table lists this clonotype with many counts. The chain is built from TRBV20-1 and TRBJ1-1, with D hard to call. The CDR3 totals 13 residues. With 4 bases removed from V and 3 bases from J, the gap between germline ends came to 12 bases. Per germline, CDR1 DFQATT and CDR2 SNEGSKA (reference sequence). In DNA, the CDR3 is TGCAGTGCTAATCCTAGGCCTGACACTGAAGCTTTCTTT. It yields the protein CSANPRPDTEAFF.

This clonotype was counted at least ten times. V gene TRBV14 combines with J gene TRBJ2-7; possible D gene TRBD2, 5 bases. V lost 2 bases to trimming and J lost 4 bases, with 15 bases between them. The CDR3 length is 15 residues. Germline loops: CDR1 SGHDN, CDR2 FVKESK. The CDR3 here is CASSQIGREAYEQYF. The DNA for the CDR3 is TGTGCCAGCAGCCAAATTGGCCGGGAAGCTTACGAGCAGTACTTC.

There are many counts of this clonotype. The chain carries TRBV2 and TRBJ2-7; unclear D gene. CDR1 and CDR2 (germline): SNHLY, FYNNEI. Trimming removed 0 bases from V and 5 bases from J, with 14 bases in between. The CDR3 is 15 amino acids. The DNA for the CDR3 is TGTGCCAGCAGTGAAGCTACTGTACGGCCCCACGAGCAGTACTTC. Amino acids: CASSEATVRPHEQYF.

This clonotype has a count of ten or more. J is TRBJ2-5 and V is TRBV10-3, with 7 bases aligning to TRBD1. There are 16 residues in the CDR3. Losses at the gene ends were 4 bases for V and 2 bases for J; bases not matched to a gene: 10. CDR1 and CDR2 from the germline V gene are ENHRY and SYGVKD. DNA of the CDR3: TGTGCCATCAGTGTGCATGACGGGGACAGTCAAGAGACCCAGTACTTC. Its translation is CAISVHDGDSQETQYF.

The gene calls are TRBV5-6 and TRBJ2-7, with D possibly matching TRBD1 (6 bases). Germline assignment: CDR1 SGHDT and CDR2 YYEEEE. Trimming left V 3 bases short and J 2 bases short, with 12 bases between. CDR3 size: 14 residues. In DNA form, the CDR3 reads TGTGCCAGCAGCTGGGGCCGGGACACCTACGAGCAGTACTTC. It specifies CASSWGRDTYEQYF.